This TCR beta chain came from a study of cytomegalovirus exposure and HLA in healthy donors. Findings and caveats of the study: Presence/absence analyses rested on an assumption that sequencing depth was roughly uniform across donors. Confirmation was obtained in vitro that a few CMV-associated chains are specific for CMV antigens. Donor immune exposure was known only as CMV serostatus.

The CDR3 is 19 residues long. Per the germline V gene, CDR1 is SGHVS and CDR2 is FQNEAQ. The germline V and J ends were trimmed by 0 bases and 3 bases, with 23 bases remaining between them. As for this clone: Its specificity is not known.

The PCR made use of 60 Vbeta and 13 Jbeta primers. Clones were read by immunoSEQ multiplex PCR, and TCRdb kept only the in-frame ones, dropping some. The sample records under 200,000 clones, roughly 80% being singletons. The sequenced material came from PBMCs. This sequence was found in a girl aged 5-17 years in good health and CMV-seropositive. This chain links TRBV7-8 with TRBJ1-1; D is unresolved. CDR3 region: CASSLAHFSVHSSDTEAFF. CDR3 coding DNA: TGTGCCAGCAGCTTAGCGCATTTCTCGGTTCACTCATCGGACACTGAAGCTTTCTTT.